Presented here are 22 T cell receptor beta chains from one specimen sequenced in a study of shared clonotypes between healthy human individuals. The protocol was immunoSEQ multiplex PCR, while the TCRdb copy is restricted to in-frame clones and leaves out a portion. The sample has about 1 million clones, approximately 76% seen once; the top ten hold 1.4%. The sample consisted of memory CD4+ T cells sorted from blood. The subset denotes: CD45RA-negative fraction. The receptors shown here come from a man between 18 and 35 years old in good health.

The gene calls are TRBV27 and TRBJ2-3; 13 bases are a match to TRBD2. CDR3 length: 15 residues. CDR1 is MNHEY, CDR2 SMNVEV, per germline (reference sequence). After removal of 5 bases from V and 9 bases from J, the junction contained 8 bases not matched to a gene. For the CDR3, the DNA is TGTGCCAGCAGTGCCCGACTAGCGGGGGGAGGCACGCAGTATTTT. Translation gives CASSARLAGGGTQYF.

The genes are TRBV5-1 and TRBJ2-3; 12 bases align to TRBD2. The V gene end was trimmed by 1 base and the J gene end by 6 bases; junction bases not matched to a gene: 3. This CDR3 spans 15 amino acids. Germline CDR1 is SGHRS and CDR2 is YFSETQ. The DNA of the CDR3 is TGCGCCAGCAGCTTGACTAGCGGGGGGCCGGATACGCAGTATTTT. Translated, it gives CASSLTSGGPDTQYF.

This clone was seen only a few times. The chain is built from TRBV5-1 and TRBJ1-5; D remains ambiguous. V lost 2 bases and J lost 10, with 16 bases in between. There are 14 residues in the CDR3. Germline values: CDR1 SGHRS, CDR2 YFSETQ. The CDR3 reads CASSLTGSEGPQHF. CDR3 sequence (DNA): TGCGCCAGCAGCTTAACCGGGAGCGAAGGACCCCAGCATTTT.

Comments on this clone: A read error likely explains this, since a far larger clone differs by one base. The sample contains more than one DNA sequence encoding this CDR3. This chain connects TRBV18 to TRBJ1-5; D may be TRBD1 (5 bases). This CDR3 is built from 13 residues. The V gene's germline CDR1 is KGHSH and CDR2 LQKENI. The V end was cut by 3 bases, the J end by 7 bases, with 10 bases between. The CDR3 is CASSPRGEQPQHF. CDR3 nucleotide sequence: TGTGCCAGCTCACCGCGAGGGGAACAGCCCCAGCATTTT.

The chain carries TRBV6-5 and TRBJ1-1, with 7 bases that match TRBD1. The germline V gene has CDR1 MNHEY and CDR2 SVGAGI. The CDR3 sequence is 15 residues long. The V gene end was trimmed by 4 bases and the J gene end by 3 bases; junction bases not matched to a gene: 8. The CDR3 nucleotides read TGTGCCAGCAGTTCTGCAGGGGGGGGGTACACTGAAGCTTTCTTT. Protein product: CASSSAGGGYTEAFF.

The chain uses TRBV7-9 and TRBJ2-3; 8 positions agree with TRBD1. Germline V gene sequence: CDR1 SEHNR, CDR2 FQNEAQ (reference sequence). There are 15 residues in the CDR3. V was pared by 5 bases and J by 4 bases, with 8 bases of the junction left unmatched. CDR3 protein: CASSPGQGKADTQYF. The CDR3 DNA sequence: TGTGCCAGCAGCCCCGGACAGGGAAAGGCAGATACGCAGTATTTT.

The gene calls are TRBV2 and TRBJ2-5, with a tentative D call TRBD1 (6 bases). CDR1 and CDR2 from the germline V gene are SNHLY and FYNNEI. CDR3 size: 19 residues. With 8 bases removed from V and 2 bases from J, the gap between germline ends came to 30 bases. CDR3 in DNA: TGTGCCAGCGAAGCTAGCCTGGTTTACGAAGGGGGTCGGCAAGAGACCCAGTACTTC. Amino acids: CASEASLVYEGGRQETQYF.

This chain joins TRBV6-5 and TRBJ2-7; possibly TRBD1 or TRBD2 for D (5 bases each). This CDR3 is built from 14 residues. With 2 bases removed from V and 0 bases from J, the gap between germline ends came to 8 bases. CDR1 and CDR2 from the germline V gene are MNHEY and SVGAGI. The CDR3 nucleotides are TGTGCCAGCAGTTACGGGGACGGCTCCTACGAGCAGTACTTC. Protein: CASSYGDGSYEQYF.

The rearrangement joins TRBV19 to TRBJ2-7; 8 bases fit TRBD1. The CDR3 sequence is 12 residues long. Looked up from germline, CDR1 is LNHDA and CDR2 is SQIVND (reference sequence). V dropped 10 bases and J dropped 1; count of bases not matched to a gene: 3. CDR3 in DNA: TGTGCCACCCGGGACAGGTCCTACGAGCAGTACTTC. Amino acid sequence: CATRDRSYEQYF.

This chain uses TRBV9 with TRBJ2-1; TRBD1 aligns across 9 bases. The germline V gene has CDR1 SGDLS and CDR2 YYNGEE. CDR3 length: 16 amino acids. The V and J ends lost 3 bases and 10 bases, in that order; junction bases with no gene match: 14. Here the CDR3 reads CASSGGTGSASTEQFF. CDR3 coding DNA: TGTGCCAGCAGCGGAGGGACAGGGTCAGCCTCAACCGAGCAGTTCTTC.

The genes are TRBV19 and TRBJ2-4; unclear D gene. The germline V and J ends were trimmed by 5 bases and 7 bases, with 18 bases remaining between them. Germline loops: CDR1 LNHDA, CDR2 SQIVND (reference sequence). The length of the CDR3 is 15 residues. CDR3 sequence reads: CASSPRILSGNIQYF. The DNA for the CDR3 is TGTGCCAGTAGTCCCCGCATCCTTTCTGGGAACATTCAGTACTTC. The variable domain in full, completed from reference TRBV19 and TRBJ2-4, reads DGGITQSPKYLFRKEGQNVTLSCEQNLNHDAMYWYRQDPGQGLRLIYYSQIVNDFQKGDIAEGYSVSREKKESFPLTVTSAQKNPTAFYLCASSPRILSGNIQYFGAGTRLSVL.

The chain carries TRBV4-1 and TRBJ2-7; 7 bases are a match to TRBD2. V dropped 1 base and J dropped 3; count of bases not matched to a gene: 9. Germline CDR1 is MGHRA and CDR2 is YSYEKL. This CDR3 contains 16 residues. In DNA form, the CDR3 reads TGCGCCAGCAGCCAAGCCGCTGGCGGGGGAGGCTACGAGCAGTACTTC. This translates into CASSQAAGGGGYEQYF.

The chain carries TRBV7-9 and TRBJ2-3; perhaps D is TRBD1 or TRBD2 (6 bases each). The CDR3 spans 16 residues. Germline lookup yields CDR1 SEHNR and CDR2 FQNEAQ (reference sequence). Trimming took off 6 bases at V and 1 base at J, with 17 bases between the two ends. CDR3 in amino acids: CASSSTGWGGTDTQYF. The CDR3 coding sequence is TGTGCCAGCAGTTCCACAGGGTGGGGGGGCACAGATACGCAGTATTTT. Combining the CDR3 with reference TRBV7-9 and TRBJ2-3 gives the whole variable domain DTGVSQNPRHKITKRGQNVTFRCDPISEHNRLYWYRQTLGQGPEFLTYFQNEAQLEKSRLLSDRFSAERPKGSFSTLEIQRTEQGDSAMYLCASSSTGWGGTDTQYFGPGTRLTVL.

The CDR3 loop reads CASRAPGGGEETQYF. CDR3 bases: TGTGCCAGCAGAGCGCCAGGCGGGGGGGAAGAGACCCAGTACTTC. The V call is TRBV6-1, the J call TRBJ2-5; 9 bases line up with TRBD2. J lost 3 bases, V lost 6 bases, and 8 bases had no gene match. CDR3 length equals 15 residues. Per the germline V gene, CDR1 is MNHNS and CDR2 is SASEGT.

Here the CDR3 DNA reads TGTGCCAGCAGTTACTCGGGCTCCATAGGGTACAATGAGCAGTTCTTC. This codes for CASSYSGSIGYNEQFF. The chain joins TRBV6-5 to TRBJ2-1; D is unresolved. The CDR3 has 16 amino acids. Germline V gene data show CDR1 as MNHEY and CDR2 as SVGAGI. Deletions cut 0 bases from V and 4 bases from J, with 13 bases between.

This chain joins TRBV4-3 and TRBJ1-1; D gene ambiguous. The CDR3 is made up of 13 amino acids. V lost 2 bases and J 5 bases, leaving 9 bases between the germline ends. Germline V gene data show CDR1 as LGHNA and CDR2 as YSLEER. This chain's CDR3 is CASSQKGGTEAFF. CDR3 DNA: TGCGCCAGCAGCCAAAAGGGAGGAACTGAAGCTTTCTTT.

The chain joins TRBV7-9 to TRBJ1-1, with 9 bases identical to TRBD1. CDR1 and CDR2 (germline): SEHNR, FQNEAQ (reference sequence). The V and J ends lost 3 bases and 8 bases, in that order; junction bases with no gene match: 10. The CDR3 has 15 residues. CDR3 loop: CASSLGSQGAGEAFF. CDR3 DNA sequence: TGTGCCAGCAGCTTGGGGTCACAGGGGGCTGGCGAAGCTTTCTTT.

V gene TRBV9 combines with J gene TRBJ2-1; TRBD1 is a possible D gene (6 bases). Germline V gene data show CDR1 as SGDLS and CDR2 as YYNGEE. V dropped 3 bases and J dropped 4 bases, with 14 bases sitting between them. CDR3 size: 15 residues. CDR3 sequence (DNA): TGTGCCAGCAGCGCACAGGGAGATTATTACAATGAGCAGTTCTTC. This translates into CASSAQGDYYNEQFF.

V usage is TRBV29-1 and J usage is TRBJ2-1, with 9 bases fitting TRBD2. The CDR3 covers 13 residues. Germline V gene lookup returns CDR1 SQVTM and CDR2 ANQGSEA. V was clipped by 4 bases and J by 7 bases; unmatched bases: 5. This CDR3 reads CSVVLAGTNEQFF. Here the CDR3 DNA reads TGCAGCGTTGTACTAGCGGGTACGAATGAGCAGTTCTTC.

As for this clone: A read error is possible here, since a much larger clone lies one base away. The chain links TRBV5-1 to TRBJ2-7; TRBD1 matches at 8 bases. This CDR3 contains 13 residues. After removal of 4 bases from V and 2 bases from J, the junction contained 2 bases not matched to a gene. Germline V gene lookup returns CDR1 SGHRS and CDR2 YFSETQ. The CDR3: CASSVDRAYEQYF. CDR3 in DNA: TGCGCCAGCAGCGTGGACAGGGCCTACGAGCAGTACTTC.

This clone came up a few times. The chain has TRBV5-5 and TRBJ1-3; D perhaps matches TRBD1 (5 bases). Germline V gene data show CDR1 as SGHKS and CDR2 as YYEKEE (reference sequence). The CDR3 runs 15 residues. V was clipped by 4 bases and J by 0 bases, with 11 bases between them. CDR3 coding DNA: TGTGCCAGCAGCCCGTGGACAAGCTCTGGAAACACCATATATTTT. Its protein product is CASSPWTSSGNTIYF.

The chain employs TRBV5-4 and TRBJ2-7, with TRBD1 matching 10 bases. The V gene end was trimmed by 3 bases and the J gene end by 4 bases; junction bases not matched to a gene: 4. The CDR3 is 14 amino acids. From germline, CDR1 is SGHNT and CDR2 YYREEE (reference sequence). The CDR3 reads CASSSRTGGYEQYF. The CDR3 coding sequence is TGTGCCAGCAGCTCCCGGACAGGGGGTTACGAGCAGTACTTC.